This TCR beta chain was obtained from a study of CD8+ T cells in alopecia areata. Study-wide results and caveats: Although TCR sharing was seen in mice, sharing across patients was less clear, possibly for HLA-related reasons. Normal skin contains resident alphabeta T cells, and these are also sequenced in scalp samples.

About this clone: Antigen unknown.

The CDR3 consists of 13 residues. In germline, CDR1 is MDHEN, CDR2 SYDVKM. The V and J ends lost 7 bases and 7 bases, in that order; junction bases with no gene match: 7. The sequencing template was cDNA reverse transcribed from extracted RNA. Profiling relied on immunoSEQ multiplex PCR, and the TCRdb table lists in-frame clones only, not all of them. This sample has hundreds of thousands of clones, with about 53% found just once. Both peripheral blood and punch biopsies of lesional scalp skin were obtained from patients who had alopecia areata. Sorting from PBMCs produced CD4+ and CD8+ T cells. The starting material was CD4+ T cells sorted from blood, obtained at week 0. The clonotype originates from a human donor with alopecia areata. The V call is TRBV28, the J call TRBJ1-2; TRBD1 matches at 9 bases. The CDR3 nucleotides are TGTGCCAGCATGGGGGGACAGGGTCTTGGCTACACCTTC. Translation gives CASMGGQGLGYTF.